These 23 T cell receptor beta chains were all obtained from the same sample, sequenced in a study of vaccination effects on CD4 cells after COVID-19. Their cognate antigens are unknown. Sequencing was performed with immunoSEQ multiplex PCR; in TCRdb, only in-frame clones are kept and a portion is missing. The sample records about 73,000 clones, about four fifths being singletons. Sequencing followed a ViraFEST assay step that expanded antigen-specific CD4+ T cells with viral peptide pools. A roughly 10-day culture period preceded the isolation of CD4+ T cells. Nucleocapsid antibody tests were negative, and the vaccine recipients had no prior SARS-CoV-2 infection. This specimen consisted of CD4+ T cells from PBMCs cultured with HCoV-NL63 spike peptides, obtained before COVID-19 vaccination. The receptors stem from a human donor who received a COVID-19 vaccine.

This sequence joins TRBV7-3 and TRBJ1-5, with a weak D call TRBD1 (6 bases). Trimming took off 8 bases at V and 7 bases at J, with 12 bases between the two ends. Germline loops: CDR1 SGHTA, CDR2 FQGTGA. There are 12 residues in the CDR3. CDR3: CASPRGAQPQHF. CDR3 nucleotide sequence: TGTGCCAGCCCACGGGGGGCACAGCCCCAGCATTTT.

J is TRBJ1-2 and V is TRBV5-4; D perhaps matches TRBD1 (6 bases). Trimming cost V 5 bases and J 3 bases, with 11 bases left between them. Germline assignment: CDR1 SGHNT and CDR2 YYREEE (reference sequence). CDR3 length: 13 amino acids. CDR3 sequence reads: CASSSDRHYGYTF. CDR3 coding DNA: TGTGCCAGCAGTTCTGACAGGCACTATGGCTACACCTTC.

The J gene is TRBJ2-3, the V gene TRBV15; 10 nucleotides line up with TRBD1. CDR3 length: 14 amino acids. After removal of 2 bases from V and 6 bases from J, the junction contained 2 bases not matched to a gene. Germline V gives CDR1 LNHNV, CDR2 YYDKDF (reference sequence). The CDR3 DNA follows: TGTGCCACCAGCAGAAGGACAGGGGGTGATACGCAGTATTTT. This translates into CATSRRTGGDTQYF. Full variable domain (remainder filled in from reference TRBV15 and TRBJ2-3): DAMVIQNPRYQVTQFGKPVTLSCSQTLNHNVMYWYQQKSSQAPKLLFHYYDKDFNNEADTPDNFQSRRPNTSFCFLDIRSPGLGDTAMYLCATSRRTGGDTQYFGPGTRLTVL.

The chain employs TRBV6-5 and TRBJ1-1, with D hard to call. The germline V gene has CDR1 MNHEY and CDR2 SVGAGI. The V gene lost 4 bases and the J gene lost 0 bases, with 6 bases spanning the gap. There are 13 residues in the CDR3. CDR3 sequence: CASSWRMNTEAFF. Written as DNA, the CDR3 is TGTGCCAGCAGTTGGCGGATGAACACTGAAGCTTTCTTT.

The chain carries TRBV28 and TRBJ1-4, with TRBD1 as a possible D gene (6 bases). The CDR3 sequence is 15 residues long. V lost 6 bases, J lost 4 bases, and 15 bases lay in between. Looked up from germline, CDR1 is MDHEN and CDR2 is SYDVKM. The CDR3 loop reads CASRGGVELNEKLFF. CDR3 nucleotide sequence: TGTGCCAGCAGAGGGGGGGTAGAACTTAATGAAAAACTGTTTTTT.

The CDR3 sequence: CASSPPGYGYTF. CDR3 DNA: TGTGCCAGCAGCCCCCCAGGGTATGGCTACACCTTC. This chain connects TRBV7-9 to TRBJ1-2, with D tentatively TRBD1 (5 bases). Looked up from germline, CDR1 is SEHNR and CDR2 is FQNEAQ (reference sequence). CDR3 length: 12 residues. The ends were cut back, 5 bases at V and 5 bases at J, with 9 bases in the middle.

CDR3 coding DNA: TGTGCCAGCCCGGGGCGAGGGCAGTATTTT. It translates to CASPGRGQYF. The chain joins TRBV5-8 to TRBJ2-3, with D perhaps assigned TRBD1 or TRBD2 (5 bases each). Trimming took 7 bases from V and 11 from J, leaving 11 bases between them. From germline, CDR1 is SGHTS and CDR2 YDEGEE. The CDR3 extends over 10 amino acids.

V usage is TRBV7-9 and J usage is TRBJ1-3; no reliable D call. Between the trimmed V and J ends, which lost 3 bases and 4 bases, there was a span of 16 bases. The CDR3 has 16 residues. The germline gives CDR1 SEHNR, CDR2 FQNEAQ (reference sequence). CDR3 sequence: CASSFNEVAGGNTIYF. DNA of the CDR3: TGTGCCAGCAGCTTTAATGAGGTGGCGGGGGGAAACACCATATATTTT.

The chain joins TRBV11-2 to TRBJ2-7; 9 positions match TRBD1. This CDR3 has 14 residues. The trim removed 5 bases at V and 6 bases at J, leaving 8 bases unmatched. Per the germline V gene, CDR1 is SGHAT and CDR2 is FQNNGV. This CDR3 reads CASSLRDRVGEQYV. CDR3 bases: TGTGCCAGCAGCCTCCGGGACAGGGTAGGCGAGCAGTACGTC.

The CDR3: CASSGGGTNEKLFF. In DNA, the CDR3 is TGCGCCAGCAGCGGAGGGGGAACTAATGAAAAACTGTTTTTT. V gene TRBV5-1 combines with J gene TRBJ1-4, with D possibly TRBD1 on 6 matching bases. CDR1 is SGHRS, CDR2 YFSETQ, per germline. Trimming shortened V by 4 bases and J by 1 base, and 8 bases separated the two germline ends. The CDR3 spans 14 residues.

This clone has more than one count but fewer than ten. The genes are TRBV4-2 and TRBJ2-2, with D unclear. The CDR3 length is 18 residues. Deletions cut 4 bases from V and 3 bases from J, with 21 bases between. Germline V CDR1 and CDR2: LGHNA, YNFKEQ. The CDR3 reads CASSRALGATRDTGELFF. The CDR3 DNA follows: TGTGCCAGCAGCCGCGCGCTAGGCGCCACCCGGGACACCGGGGAGCTGTTTTTT.

This chain joins TRBV24-1 and TRBJ2-2; tentative D call: TRBD2 (5 bases). Deletions cut 7 bases from V and 7 bases from J, with 18 bases between. The CDR3 loop spans 15 amino acids. Per germline, CDR1 KGHDR and CDR2 SFDVKD. CDR3 DNA sequence: TGTGCCACCAGCGGACCCATACGGGGTGACGGGGAGCTGTTTTTT. Translated: CATSGPIRGDGELFF.

The rearrangement links TRBV6-5 to TRBJ2-5, with D unclear. The germline V gene encodes CDR1 MNHEY and CDR2 SVGAGI. Trimming cost V 6 bases and J 2 bases, with 7 bases left between them. This CDR3 has 12 amino acids. CDR3 amino acids: CASRARQETQYF. The CDR3 DNA sequence: TGTGCCAGCAGGGCCCGTCAAGAGACCCAGTACTTC.

This clone was observed once. CDR3 sequence: CASSISYNQPQHF. CDR3 nucleotide sequence: TGTGCCAGTAGTATTAGTTACAATCAGCCCCAGCATTTT. This sequence joins TRBV19 and TRBJ1-5; no reliable D call. Trimming removed 3 bases from V and 3 bases from J, with 6 bases in between. This CDR3 region has 13 residues. Germline CDR1 and CDR2: LNHDA and SQIVND (reference sequence).

This sequence joins TRBV2 and TRBJ2-3; 9 nucleotides align to TRBD2. Germline CDR1 reads SNHLY; CDR2 reads FYNNEI. This CDR3 region has 17 residues. V lost 3 bases, J lost 3 bases, and 10 bases stayed unmatched. CDR3 sequence (DNA): TGTGCCAGCAGTGATCTTCAAGCGGGGGGCGGGACAGATACGCAGTATTTT. Protein sequence: CASSDLQAGGGTDTQYF.

The rearrangement joins TRBV5-1 to TRBJ2-5; 12 nucleotides agree with TRBD2. The length of the CDR3 is 16 residues. V gave up 2 bases and J gave up 1 base; unmatched junction bases: 3. Germline loops: CDR1 SGHRS, CDR2 YFSETQ. The CDR3: CASSFLAGGTQETQYF. CDR3 nucleotide sequence: TGCGCCAGCAGCTTTCTAGCGGGGGGGACCCAAGAGACCCAGTACTTC.

The chain employs TRBV18 and TRBJ1-1; weak D call: TRBD1 (6 bases). Germline CDR1 reads KGHSH; CDR2 reads LQKENI. The CDR3 extends over 13 amino acids. Trimming removed 5 bases at V and 4 bases at J, with 11 bases between. The CDR3 reads CASSTGLGTEAFF. CDR3 DNA: TGTGCCAGCTCAACAGGGTTAGGCACTGAAGCTTTCTTT. Based on the CDR3 plus reference TRBV18 and TRBJ1-1, the full variable domain is NAGVMQNPRHLVRRRGQEARLRCSPMKGHSHVYWYRQLPEEGLKFMVYLQKENIIDESGMPKERFSAEFPKEGPSILRIQQVVRGDSAAYFCASSTGLGTEAFFGQGTRLTVV.

The CDR3 nucleotides are TGTGCCAGCAGTGATGTCCAGGGGGCTACAGATACGCAGTATTTT. This translates into CASSDVQGATDTQYF. The gene calls are TRBV6-1 and TRBJ2-3; 8 bases match TRBD1. V shed 3 bases, J shed 3 bases, and the junction held 5 bases outside the gene matches. Germline V CDR1 and CDR2: MNHNS, SASEGT. This CDR3 is 15 amino acids long.

This clone appeared a few times. The chain couples TRBV14 to TRBJ1-6, with a weak D call TRBD1 (5 bases). V lost 4 bases, J lost 10 bases, and 26 bases lay in between. This CDR3 has 18 amino acids. Germline-derived CDR1 and CDR2 are SGHDN and FVKESK. The CDR3 region is CASSLLGFLGETESPLHF. Written as DNA, the CDR3 is TGTGCCAGCAGCCTCTTGGGGTTCCTGGGGGAAACGGAATCACCCCTCCACTTT.

V is TRBV2 and J is TRBJ1-2; 10 nucleotides line up with TRBD1. This CDR3 comprises 14 residues. The junction had 7 bases not matched to a gene; V was cut back by 8 bases and J by 4 bases. Germline V gene sequence: CDR1 SNHLY, CDR2 FYNNEI. CDR3 DNA sequence: TGTGCCAGCCTAAAGGGACAGGGGAGCTATGGCTACACCTTC. This sequence encodes CASLKGQGSYGYTF.

In DNA, the CDR3 is TGTGCCAGCGTCCGGGACAGCAACACCGGGGAGCTGTTTTTT. Residues: CASVRDSNTGELFF. V usage is TRBV2 and J usage is TRBJ2-2, with 7 bases lining up with TRBD1. CDR3 length equals 14 residues. The germline CDR1 and CDR2 sequences are SNHLY and FYNNEI. With 8 bases clipped from V and 2 bases from J, the junction kept 5 bases outside the gene matches.

This rearrangement joins TRBV28 to TRBJ1-3; possibly TRBD1 for D (6 bases). Germline V CDR1 and CDR2: MDHEN, SYDVKM. This CDR3 is built from 15 residues. V shed 2 bases and J shed 7 bases, with 15 bases lying between them. CDR3 nucleotide sequence: TGTGCCAGCAGTTTAGAGCGCCAGGGGTTTAACACCATATATTTT. This translates into CASSLERQGFNTIYF.

This chain uses TRBV13 with TRBJ2-6; D may be TRBD2 (7 bases). This CDR3 is 18 amino acids long. Trimming left V 5 bases short and J 0 bases short, with 17 bases between. Germline V gives CDR1 PRHDT, CDR2 FYEKMQ (reference sequence). Here the CDR3 reads CASSPRAGADSGANVLTF. As DNA, the CDR3 is TGTGCCAGCAGCCCCCGGGCGGGGGCCGACTCTGGGGCCAACGTCCTGACTTTC.